This T cell receptor beta chain was sequenced in a study of blood T cell repertoires in COVID-19. Study details: The United States, Italy and Spain supplied acute and convalescent COVID-19 samples.

Germline values: CDR1 SNHLY, CDR2 FYNNEI. The V segment lost 6 bases and the J segment 5 bases; nucleotides outside the gene matches: 2. The CDR3 is 13 residues long. Repertoires were generated with immunoSEQ multiplex PCR, while TCRdb's copy carries only in-frame clones and drops some. Among approximately 220,000 clones, roughly nine tenths were seen once, and the ten largest hold roughly 3%. This study enrolled people aged roughly 18 to 90 from about two dozen US geographic areas. Researchers sorted participants into cohorts using their self-reported clinical history. The sequenced sample consisted of PBMCs or T cells enriched from blood (not recorded which). The rearrangement joins TRBV2 to TRBJ2-2; TRBD1 agrees at 8 bases. The TCR was taken from a woman aged 18-35 years in a cohort exposed to, infected with or recovered from COVID-19 (not recorded which). CDR3 nucleotide sequence: TGTGCCAGCAGCCGGACAGGGACCGGGGAGCTGTTTTTT. Translated: CASSRTGTGELFF.